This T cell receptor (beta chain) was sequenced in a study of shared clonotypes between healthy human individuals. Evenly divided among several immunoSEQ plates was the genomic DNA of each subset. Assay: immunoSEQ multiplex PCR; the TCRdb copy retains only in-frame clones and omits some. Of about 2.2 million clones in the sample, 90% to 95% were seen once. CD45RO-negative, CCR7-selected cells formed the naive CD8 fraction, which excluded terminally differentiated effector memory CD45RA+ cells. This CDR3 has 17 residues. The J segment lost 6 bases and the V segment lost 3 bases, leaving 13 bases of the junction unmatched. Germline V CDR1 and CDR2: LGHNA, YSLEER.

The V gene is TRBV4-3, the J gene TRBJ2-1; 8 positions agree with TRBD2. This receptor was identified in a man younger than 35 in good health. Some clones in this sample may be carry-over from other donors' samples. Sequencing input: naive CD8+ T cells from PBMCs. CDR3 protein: CASSHKLGLAAGNEQFF. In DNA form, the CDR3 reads TGCGCCAGCAGCCATAAACTCGGACTAGCAGCCGGCAATGAGCAGTTCTTC.